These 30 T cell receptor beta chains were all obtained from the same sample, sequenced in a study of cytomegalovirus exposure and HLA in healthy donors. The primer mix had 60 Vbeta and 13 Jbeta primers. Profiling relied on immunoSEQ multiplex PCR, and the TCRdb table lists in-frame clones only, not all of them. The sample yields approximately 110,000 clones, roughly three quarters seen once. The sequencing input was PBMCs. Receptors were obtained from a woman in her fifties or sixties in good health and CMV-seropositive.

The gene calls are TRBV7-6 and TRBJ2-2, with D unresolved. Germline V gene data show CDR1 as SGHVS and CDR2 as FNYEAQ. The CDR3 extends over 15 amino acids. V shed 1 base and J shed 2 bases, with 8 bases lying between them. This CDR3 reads CASSLEVANTGELFF. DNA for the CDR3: TGTGCCAGCAGCTTAGAGGTAGCCAACACCGGGGAGCTGTTTTTT.

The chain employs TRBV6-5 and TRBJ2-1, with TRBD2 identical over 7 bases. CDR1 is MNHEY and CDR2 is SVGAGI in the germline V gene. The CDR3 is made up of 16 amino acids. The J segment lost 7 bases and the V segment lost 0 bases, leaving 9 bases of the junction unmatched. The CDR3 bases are TGTGCCAGCAGTTACTCGGCGAAATTCGGGGGGAATGAGCAGTTCTTC. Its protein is CASSYSAKFGGNEQFF.

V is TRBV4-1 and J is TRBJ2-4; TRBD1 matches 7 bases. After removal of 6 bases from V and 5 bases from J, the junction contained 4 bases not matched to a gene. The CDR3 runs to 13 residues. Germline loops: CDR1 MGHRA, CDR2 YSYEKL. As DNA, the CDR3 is TGCGCCAGCAGTGCCGACAGGGAAAACATTCAGTACTTC. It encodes CASSADRENIQYF.

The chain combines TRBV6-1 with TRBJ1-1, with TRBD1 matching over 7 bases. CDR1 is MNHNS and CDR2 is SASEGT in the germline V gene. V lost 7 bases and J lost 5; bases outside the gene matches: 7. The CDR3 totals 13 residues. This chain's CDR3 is CASMTGKGTEAFF. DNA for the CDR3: TGTGCCAGCATGACAGGGAAGGGGACTGAAGCTTTCTTT.

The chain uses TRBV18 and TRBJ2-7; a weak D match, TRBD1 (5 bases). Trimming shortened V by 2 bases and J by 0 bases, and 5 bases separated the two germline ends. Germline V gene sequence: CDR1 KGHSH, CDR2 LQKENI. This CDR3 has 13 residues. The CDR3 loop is CASSPRGSYEQYF. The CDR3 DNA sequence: TGTGCCAGCTCACCAAGGGGCTCCTACGAGCAGTACTTC.

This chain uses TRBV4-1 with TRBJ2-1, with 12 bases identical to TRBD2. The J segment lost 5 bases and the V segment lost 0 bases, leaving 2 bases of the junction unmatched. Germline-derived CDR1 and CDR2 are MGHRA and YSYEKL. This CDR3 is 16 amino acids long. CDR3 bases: TGCGCCAGCAGCCAAGATAGACTAGCGGGGGACAATGAGCAGTTCTTC. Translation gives CASSQDRLAGDNEQFF.

The CDR3 loop is CASSTDRGRTGELFF. The CDR3 nucleotides read TGTGCCAGCAGCACAGACAGGGGGCGGACCGGGGAGCTGTTTTTT. This chain joins TRBV7-2 and TRBJ2-2, with TRBD1 matching 10 bases. The CDR3 loop spans 15 amino acids. CDR1 and CDR2 (germline): SGHTA, FQGNSA. V lost 5 bases to trimming and J lost 5 bases; unmatched junction nucleotides: 5.

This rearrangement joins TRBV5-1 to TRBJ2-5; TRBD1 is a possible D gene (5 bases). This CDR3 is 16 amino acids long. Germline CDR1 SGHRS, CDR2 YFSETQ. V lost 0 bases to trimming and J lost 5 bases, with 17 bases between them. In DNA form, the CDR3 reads TGCGCCAGCAGCTTGGCGTGGGGCGCGAGTCCTGAGACCCAGTACTTC. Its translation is CASSLAWGASPETQYF.

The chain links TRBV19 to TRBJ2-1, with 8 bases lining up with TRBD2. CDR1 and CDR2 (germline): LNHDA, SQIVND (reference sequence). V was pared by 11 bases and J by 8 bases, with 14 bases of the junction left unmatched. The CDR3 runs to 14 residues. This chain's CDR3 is CACSRSGEEDEQFF. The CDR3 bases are TGTGCCTGCTCGCGTAGCGGGGAAGAGGATGAGCAGTTCTTC.

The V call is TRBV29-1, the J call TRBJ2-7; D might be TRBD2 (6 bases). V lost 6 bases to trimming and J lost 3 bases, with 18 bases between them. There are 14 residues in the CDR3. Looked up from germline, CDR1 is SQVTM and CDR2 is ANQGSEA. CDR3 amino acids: CSVAGTDYLYEQYF. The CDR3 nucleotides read TGCAGCGTAGCAGGGACTGACTACCTCTACGAGCAGTACTTC.

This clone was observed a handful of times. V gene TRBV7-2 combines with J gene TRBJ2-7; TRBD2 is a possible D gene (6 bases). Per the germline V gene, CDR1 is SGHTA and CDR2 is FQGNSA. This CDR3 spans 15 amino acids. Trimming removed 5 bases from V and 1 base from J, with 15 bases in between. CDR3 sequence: CASSIRDLASYEQYF. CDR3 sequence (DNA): TGTGCCAGCAGCATCCGGGACTTAGCGTCCTACGAGCAGTACTTC.

CDR3 DNA: TGTGCCAGCAGCTTGGCTATCGGGGAGCTGTTTTTT. Translating gives CASSLAIGELFF. This chain links TRBV5-6 with TRBJ2-2; no clear D. This CDR3 spans 12 amino acids. V shed 0 bases and J shed 7 bases, with 4 bases lying between them. Per the germline V gene, CDR1 is SGHDT and CDR2 is YYEEEE.

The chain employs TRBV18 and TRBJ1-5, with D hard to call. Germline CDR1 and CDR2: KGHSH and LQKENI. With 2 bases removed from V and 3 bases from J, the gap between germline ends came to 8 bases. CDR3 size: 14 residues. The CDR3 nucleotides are TGTGCCAGCTCACCAGAGGCAGACAATCAGCCCCAGCATTTT. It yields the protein CASSPEADNQPQHF.

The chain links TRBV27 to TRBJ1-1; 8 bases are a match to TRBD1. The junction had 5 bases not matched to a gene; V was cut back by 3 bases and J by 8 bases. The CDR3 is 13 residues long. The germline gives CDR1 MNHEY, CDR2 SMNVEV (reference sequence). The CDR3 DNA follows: TGTGCCAGCAGTTTCACCCGGGACAGGGAAGCTTTCTTT. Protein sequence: CASSFTRDREAFF.

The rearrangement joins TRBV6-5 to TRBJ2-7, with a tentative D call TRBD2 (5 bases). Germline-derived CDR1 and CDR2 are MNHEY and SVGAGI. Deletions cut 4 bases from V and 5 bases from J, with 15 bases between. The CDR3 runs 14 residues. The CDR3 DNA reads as TGTGCCAGCAGTTCCGGCAGCGCCGGGGACGAGCAGTACTTC. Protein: CASSSGSAGDEQYF.

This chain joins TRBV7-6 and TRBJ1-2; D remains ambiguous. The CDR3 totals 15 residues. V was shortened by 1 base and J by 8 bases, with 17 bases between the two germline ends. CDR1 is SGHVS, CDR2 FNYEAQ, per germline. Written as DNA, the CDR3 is TGTGCCAGCAGCTTAGGCTACGGCGGGCTGGGAGGCTACACCTTC. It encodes CASSLGYGGLGGYTF. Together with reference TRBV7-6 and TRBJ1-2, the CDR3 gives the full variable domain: GAGVSQSPRYKVTKRGQDVALRCDPISGHVSLYWYRQALGQGPEFLTYFNYEAQQDKSGLPNDRFSAERPEGSISTLTIQRTEQRDSAMYRCASSLGYGGLGGYTFGSGTRLTVV.

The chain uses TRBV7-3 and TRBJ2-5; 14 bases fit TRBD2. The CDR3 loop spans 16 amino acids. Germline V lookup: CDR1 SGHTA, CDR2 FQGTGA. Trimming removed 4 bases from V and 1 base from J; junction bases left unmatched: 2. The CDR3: CASSWGLAGAQETQYF. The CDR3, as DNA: TGTGCCAGCAGCTGGGGACTAGCGGGGGCCCAAGAGACCCAGTACTTC. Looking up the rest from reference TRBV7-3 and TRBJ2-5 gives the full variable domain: GAGVSQTPSNKVTEKGKYVELRCDPISGHTALYWYRQSLGQGPEFLIYFQGTGAADDSGLPNDRFFAVRPEGSVSTLKIQRTERGDSAVYLCASSWGLAGAQETQYFGPGTRLLVL.

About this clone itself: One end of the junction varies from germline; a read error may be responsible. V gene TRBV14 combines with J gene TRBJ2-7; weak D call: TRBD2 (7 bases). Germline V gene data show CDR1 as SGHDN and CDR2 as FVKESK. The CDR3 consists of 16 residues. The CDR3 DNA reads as TGTGCCGGCAGCCTTTGGGGGCGGGGGCCCTCCTACGAGCAGTACTTC. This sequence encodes CAGSLWGRGPSYEQYF.

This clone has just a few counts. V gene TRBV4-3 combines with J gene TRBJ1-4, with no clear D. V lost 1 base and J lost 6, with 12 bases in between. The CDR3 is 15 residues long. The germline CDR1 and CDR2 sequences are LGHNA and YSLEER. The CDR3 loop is CASSQARQVHEKLFF. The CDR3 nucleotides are TGCGCCAGCAGCCAAGCCCGGCAGGTCCATGAAAAACTGTTTTTT.

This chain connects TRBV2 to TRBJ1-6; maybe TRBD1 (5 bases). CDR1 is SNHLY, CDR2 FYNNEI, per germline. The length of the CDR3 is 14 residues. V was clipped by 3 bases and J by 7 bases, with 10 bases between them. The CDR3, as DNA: TGTGCCAGCAGTGAGAACAGGCAGAATTCACCCCTCCACTTT. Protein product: CASSENRQNSPLHF. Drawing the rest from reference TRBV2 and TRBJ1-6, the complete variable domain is EPEVTQTPSHQVTQMGQEVILRCVPISNHLYFYWYRQILGQKVEFLVSFYNNEISEKSEIFDDQFSVERPDGSNFTLKIRSTKLEDSAMYFCASSENRQNSPLHFGNGTRLTVT.

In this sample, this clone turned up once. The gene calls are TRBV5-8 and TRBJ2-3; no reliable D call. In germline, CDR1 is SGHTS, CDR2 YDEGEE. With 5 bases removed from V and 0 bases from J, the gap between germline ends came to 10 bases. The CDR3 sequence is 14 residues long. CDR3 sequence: CASRPRGSTDTQYF. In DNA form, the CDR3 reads TGTGCCAGCAGGCCTCGAGGCAGCACAGATACGCAGTATTTT.

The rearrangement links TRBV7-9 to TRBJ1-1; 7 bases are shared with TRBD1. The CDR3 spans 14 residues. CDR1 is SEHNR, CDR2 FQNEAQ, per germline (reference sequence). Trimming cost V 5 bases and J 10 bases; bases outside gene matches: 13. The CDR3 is CASSPGQESVRAFF. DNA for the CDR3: TGTGCCAGCAGCCCAGGACAGGAGAGTGTGCGAGCTTTCTTT.

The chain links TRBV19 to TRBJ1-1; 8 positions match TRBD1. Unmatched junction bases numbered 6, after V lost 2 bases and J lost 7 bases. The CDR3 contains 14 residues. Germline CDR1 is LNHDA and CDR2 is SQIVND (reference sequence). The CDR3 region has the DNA TGTGCCAGTAGTATAAACCAGGGGGCGGGTGAAGCTTTCTTT. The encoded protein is CASSINQGAGEAFF.

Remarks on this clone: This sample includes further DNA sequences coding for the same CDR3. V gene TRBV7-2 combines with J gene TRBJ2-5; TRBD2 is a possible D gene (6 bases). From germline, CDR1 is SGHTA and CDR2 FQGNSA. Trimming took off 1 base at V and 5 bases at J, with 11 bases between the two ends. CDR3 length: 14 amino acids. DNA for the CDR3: TGTGCCAGCAGCTTAGGGGGAGGTCGGGAGACCCAGTACTTC. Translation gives CASSLGGGRETQYF.

CDR3 sequence (DNA): TGTGCCAGCTCACCACGAACAGGGGGAGGTTCTGGGGCCAACGTCCTGACTTTC. This sequence encodes CASSPRTGGGSGANVLTF. V gene TRBV18 combines with J gene TRBJ2-6; 8 bases match TRBD1. CDR1 is KGHSH, CDR2 LQKENI, per germline. V shed 1 base, J shed 1 base, and the junction held 6 bases outside the gene matches. The CDR3 has 18 amino acids.

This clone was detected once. The CDR3 bases are TGTGCCAGCAGCTCGGGACAGGGACTCTATGGCTACACCTTC. Protein product: CASSSGQGLYGYTF. The chain couples TRBV7-2 to TRBJ1-2; the match to TRBD1 covers 9 bases. V was clipped by 4 bases and J by 4 bases; unmatched bases: 4. Germline V gene data show CDR1 as SGHTA and CDR2 as FQGNSA. The CDR3 extends over 14 amino acids.

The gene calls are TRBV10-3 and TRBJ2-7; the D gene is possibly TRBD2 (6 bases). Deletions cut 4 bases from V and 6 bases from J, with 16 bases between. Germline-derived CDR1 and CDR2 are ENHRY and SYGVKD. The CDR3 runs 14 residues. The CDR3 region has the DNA TGTGCCATCAGTGGTGGGGGACGAGCGGGCGAGCAGTACTTC. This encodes CAISGGGRAGEQYF.

CDR3 region: CASSPTGAGYTF. The CDR3 region has the DNA TGTGCCAGCTCACCTACAGGGGCTGGCTACACCTTC. V gene TRBV18 combines with J gene TRBJ1-2; 7 bases fit TRBD1. Per germline, CDR1 KGHSH and CDR2 LQKENI. CDR3 length: 12 amino acids. With 3 bases clipped from V and 7 bases from J, the junction kept 2 bases outside the gene matches.

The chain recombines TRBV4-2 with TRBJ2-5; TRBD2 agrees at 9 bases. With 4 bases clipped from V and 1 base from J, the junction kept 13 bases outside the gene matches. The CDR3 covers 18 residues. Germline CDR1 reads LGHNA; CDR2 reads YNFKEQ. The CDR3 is CASSPRVAGVVGQETQYF. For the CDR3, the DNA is TGTGCCAGCAGCCCCCGGGTAGCGGGAGTCGTGGGCCAAGAGACCCAGTACTTC.

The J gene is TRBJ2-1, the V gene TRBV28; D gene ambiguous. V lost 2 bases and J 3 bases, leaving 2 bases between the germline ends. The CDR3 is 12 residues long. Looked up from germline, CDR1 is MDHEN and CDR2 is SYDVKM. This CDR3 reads CASSLLYNEQFF. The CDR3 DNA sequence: TGTGCCAGCAGTTTACTCTACAATGAGCAGTTCTTC.